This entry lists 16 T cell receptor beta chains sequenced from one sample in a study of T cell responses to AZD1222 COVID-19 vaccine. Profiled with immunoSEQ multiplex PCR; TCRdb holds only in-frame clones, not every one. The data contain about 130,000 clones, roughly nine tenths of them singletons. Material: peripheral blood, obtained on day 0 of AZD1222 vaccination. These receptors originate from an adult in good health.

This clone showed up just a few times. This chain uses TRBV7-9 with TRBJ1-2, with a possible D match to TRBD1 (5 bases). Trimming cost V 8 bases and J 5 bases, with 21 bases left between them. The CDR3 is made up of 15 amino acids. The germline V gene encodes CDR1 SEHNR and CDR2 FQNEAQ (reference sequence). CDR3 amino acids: CASGVPAGRVYGYTF. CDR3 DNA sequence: TGTGCCAGCGGCGTACCGGCGGGCAGGGTGTATGGCTACACCTTC.

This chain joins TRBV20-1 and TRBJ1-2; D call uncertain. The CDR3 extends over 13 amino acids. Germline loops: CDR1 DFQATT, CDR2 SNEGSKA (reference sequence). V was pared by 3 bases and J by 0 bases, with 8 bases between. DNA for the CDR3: TGCAGTGCTAGTGGCGCGGCTAACTATGGCTACACCTTC. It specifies CSASGAANYGYTF.

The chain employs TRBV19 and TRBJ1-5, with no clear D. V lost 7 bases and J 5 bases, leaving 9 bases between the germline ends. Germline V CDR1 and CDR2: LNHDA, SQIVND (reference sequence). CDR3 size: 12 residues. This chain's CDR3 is CASTTEDQPQHF. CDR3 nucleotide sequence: TGTGCCAGTACCACCGAGGATCAGCCCCAGCATTTT.

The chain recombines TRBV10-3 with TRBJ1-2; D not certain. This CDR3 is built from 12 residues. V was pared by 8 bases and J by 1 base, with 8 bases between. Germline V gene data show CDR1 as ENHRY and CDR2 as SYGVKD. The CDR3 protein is CAIAAGNYGYTF. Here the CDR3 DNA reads TGTGCCATCGCTGCGGGTAACTATGGCTACACCTTC.

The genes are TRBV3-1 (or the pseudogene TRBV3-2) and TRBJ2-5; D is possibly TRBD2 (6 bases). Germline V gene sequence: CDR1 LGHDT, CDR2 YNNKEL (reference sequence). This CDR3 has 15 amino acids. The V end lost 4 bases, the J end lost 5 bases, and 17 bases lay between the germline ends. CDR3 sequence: CASSRNPVGGETQYF. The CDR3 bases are TGTGCCAGCAGCCGCAACCCTGTTGGGGGGGAGACCCAGTACTTC.

CDR3 amino acids: CAPDLTTNYGYTF. Written as DNA, the CDR3 is TGTGCCCCCGACTTGACGACGAACTATGGCTACACCTTC. V and J are TRBV30 and TRBJ1-2; D is undetermined. This CDR3 has 13 amino acids. The V and J ends lost 8 bases and 2 bases respectively, with 15 bases between them. Germline V gene lookup returns CDR1 GTSNPN and CDR2 SVGIG (reference sequence).

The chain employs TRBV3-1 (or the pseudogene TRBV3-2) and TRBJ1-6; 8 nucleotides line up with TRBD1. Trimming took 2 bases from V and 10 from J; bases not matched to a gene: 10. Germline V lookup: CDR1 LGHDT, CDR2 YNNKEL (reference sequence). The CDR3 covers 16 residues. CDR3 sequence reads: CASSQIRTGSHSPLHF. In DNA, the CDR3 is TGTGCCAGCAGCCAAATACGGACAGGGAGCCACTCACCCCTCCACTTT.

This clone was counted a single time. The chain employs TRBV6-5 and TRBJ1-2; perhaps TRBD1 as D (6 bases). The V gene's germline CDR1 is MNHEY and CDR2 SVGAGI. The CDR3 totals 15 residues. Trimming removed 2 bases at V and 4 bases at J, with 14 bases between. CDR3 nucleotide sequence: TGTGCCAGCAGTTACGACGGGGGCGAGGGCTATGGCTACACCTTC. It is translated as CASSYDGGEGYGYTF.

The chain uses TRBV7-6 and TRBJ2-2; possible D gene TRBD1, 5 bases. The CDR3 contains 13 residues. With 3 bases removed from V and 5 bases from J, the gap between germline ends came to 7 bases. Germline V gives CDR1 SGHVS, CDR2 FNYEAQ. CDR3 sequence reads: CASSFRETGELFF. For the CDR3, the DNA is TGTGCCAGCAGCTTCAGGGAAACCGGGGAGCTGTTTTTT. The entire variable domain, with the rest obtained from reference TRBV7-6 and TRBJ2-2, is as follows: GAGVSQSPRYKVTKRGQDVALRCDPISGHVSLYWYRQALGQGPEFLTYFNYEAQQDKSGLPNDRFSAERPEGSISTLTIQRTEQRDSAMYRCASSFRETGELFFGEGSRLTVL.

CDR3 sequence reads: CASTENTEAFF. In DNA form, the CDR3 reads TGTGCCAGCACCGAAAACACTGAAGCTTTCTTT. The chain couples TRBV6-6 to TRBJ1-1, with D unclear. The ends were cut back, 7 bases at V and 2 bases at J, with 5 bases in the middle. Germline assignment: CDR1 MNHNY and CDR2 SVGAGI (reference sequence). This CDR3 comprises 11 residues.

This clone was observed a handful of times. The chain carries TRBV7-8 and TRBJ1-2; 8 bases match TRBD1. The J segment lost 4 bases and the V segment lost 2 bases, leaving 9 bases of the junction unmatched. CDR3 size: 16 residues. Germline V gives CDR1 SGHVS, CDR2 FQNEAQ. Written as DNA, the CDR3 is TGTGCCAGCAGCTTACGTGGCAGGGGGCAAATCTATGGCTACACCTTC. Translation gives CASSLRGRGQIYGYTF.

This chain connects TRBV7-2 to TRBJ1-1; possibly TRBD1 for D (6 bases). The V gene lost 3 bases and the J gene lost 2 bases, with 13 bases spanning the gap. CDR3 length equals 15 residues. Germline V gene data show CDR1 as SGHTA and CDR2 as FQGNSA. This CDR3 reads CASSFITGFNTEAFF. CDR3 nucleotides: TGTGCCAGCAGCTTTATTACAGGGTTTAACACTGAAGCTTTCTTT.

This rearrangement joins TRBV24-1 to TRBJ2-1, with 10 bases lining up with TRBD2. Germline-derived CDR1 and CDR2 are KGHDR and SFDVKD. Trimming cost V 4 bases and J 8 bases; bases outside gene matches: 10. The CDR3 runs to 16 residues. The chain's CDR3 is CATSDQEAGGLDEQFF. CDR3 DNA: TGTGCCACCAGTGACCAGGAAGCGGGGGGGCTCGATGAGCAGTTCTTC.

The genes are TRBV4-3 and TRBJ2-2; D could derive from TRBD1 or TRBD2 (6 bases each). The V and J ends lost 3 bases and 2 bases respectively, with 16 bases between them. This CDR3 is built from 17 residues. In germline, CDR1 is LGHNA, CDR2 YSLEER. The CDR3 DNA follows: TGCGCCAGCAGCCACCTACCGGGGGACACCAACACCGGGGAGCTGTTTTTT. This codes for CASSHLPGDTNTGELFF.

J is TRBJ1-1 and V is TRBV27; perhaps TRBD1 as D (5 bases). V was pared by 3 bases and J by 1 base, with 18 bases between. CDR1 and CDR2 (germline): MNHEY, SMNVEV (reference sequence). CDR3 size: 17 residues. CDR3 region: CASSFSGSIPSNTEAFF. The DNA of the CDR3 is TGTGCCAGCAGTTTCTCAGGGTCCATACCCTCGAACACTGAAGCTTTCTTT.

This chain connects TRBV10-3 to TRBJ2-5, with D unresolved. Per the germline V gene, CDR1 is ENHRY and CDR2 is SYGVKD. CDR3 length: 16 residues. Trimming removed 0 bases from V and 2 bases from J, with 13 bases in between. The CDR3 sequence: CAISESPDLGQETQYF. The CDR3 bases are TGTGCCATCAGTGAGTCGCCCGATTTGGGGCAAGAGACCCAGTACTTC.